Following are 3 T cell receptor beta chains from one sample sequenced in a study of OX40 agonist ivuxolimab in advanced cancers. Produced via immunoSEQ multiplex PCR; TCRdb's table is partial and in-frame only. The profile shows approximately 38,000 clones, roughly 80% of them singletons. The starting material was CD4+ or CD8+ T cells sorted from blood, obtained in a trial of the OX40 agonist ivuxolimab. The source of these receptors is an adult with an advanced solid tumor such as melanoma, head and neck, liver or kidney cancer.

The chain combines TRBV2 with TRBJ1-1, with TRBD1 identical over 8 bases. With V trimmed by 4 bases and J by 3 bases, 4 bases remained unmatched. This CDR3 is built from 14 residues. The germline CDR1 and CDR2 sequences are SNHLY and FYNNEI. Written as DNA, the CDR3 is TGTGCCAGCAGTGCTTGGACAGGGTACACTGAAGCTTTCTTT. Amino acids: CASSAWTGYTEAFF.

This clone was picked up a small number of times. The chain employs TRBV6-5 and TRBJ2-7; the D gene is possibly TRBD1 (6 bases). The V gene's germline CDR1 is MNHEY and CDR2 SVGAGI. The CDR3 has 14 residues. V was clipped by 5 bases and J by 5 bases, with 16 bases between them. The CDR3 here is CASSRLPGVDEQYF. The CDR3 DNA follows: TGTGCCAGCAGTCGACTCCCAGGGGTCGACGAGCAGTACTTC.

The gene calls are TRBV19 and TRBJ2-1; the D gene is possibly TRBD1 (6 bases). This CDR3 spans 15 amino acids. V was pared by 0 bases and J by 5 bases, with 11 bases between. The germline V gene encodes CDR1 LNHDA and CDR2 SQIVND (reference sequence). CDR3 nucleotide sequence: TGTGCCAGTAGTATAGATCTTACAGGGAACAATGAGCAGTTCTTC. Protein: CASSIDLTGNNEQFF. The full variable domain, rest sourced from reference TRBV19 and TRBJ2-1, is DGGITQSPKYLFRKEGQNVTLSCEQNLNHDAMYWYRQDPGQGLRLIYYSQIVNDFQKGDIAEGYSVSREKKESFPLTVTSAQKNPTAFYLCASSIDLTGNNEQFFGPGTRLTVL.